The 13 T cell receptor beta chains below come from one sample, sequenced in a study of CD8 T cells in Susac syndrome. The RNA input was about 0.5 to 1 ug, and it was reverse transcribed with random hexamers. TCRdb passed the immunoSEQ multiplex PCR reads through MiXCR, listing each CDR3 protein once. There are under 200,000 distinct CDR3 sequences in the sample; 90% to 95% occur only once, and approximately 0.1% lies in the top ten. The sample comprised CD4+ T cells from PBMCs. Receptor source: a human donor in good health.

The chain joins TRBV7-9 to TRBJ2-5; 11 nucleotides align to TRBD2. Germline CDR1 and CDR2: SEHNR and FQNEAQ (reference sequence). The ends lost 10 bases at V and 2 bases at J; junction bases unmatched: 3. CDR3 length equals 13 residues. DNA of the CDR3: TGTGCCATACCTAGCGGGGGGCAAGAGACCCAGTACTTC. This codes for CAIPSGGQETQYF.

The chain uses TRBV7-9 and TRBJ1-5; unclear D gene. The CDR3 has 15 residues. The V end lost 9 bases, the J end lost 2 bases, and 17 bases lay between the germline ends. Looked up from germline, CDR1 is SEHNR and CDR2 is FQNEAQ (reference sequence). The DNA of the CDR3 is TGTGCCAGGTTTGGGTCGCTTGGAGGCAATCAGCCCCAGCATTTT. As protein: CARFGSLGGNQPQHF.

The rearrangement links TRBV29-1 to TRBJ2-3, with a tentative D call TRBD1 (5 bases). The V end lost 6 bases, the J end lost 1 base, and 14 bases lay between the germline ends. The CDR3 loop spans 14 amino acids. The germline V gene has CDR1 SQVTM and CDR2 ANQGSEA. This CDR3 reads CSVAAGFGTDTQYF. The DNA of the CDR3 is TGCAGCGTGGCGGCAGGGTTTGGCACAGATACGCAGTATTTT.

This sequence joins TRBV20-1 and TRBJ1-1; TRBD1 is a possible D gene (6 bases). Trimming shortened V by 0 bases and J by 5 bases, and 16 bases separated the two germline ends. The CDR3 covers 15 residues. Per germline, CDR1 DFQATT and CDR2 SNEGSKA (reference sequence). CDR3: CSARDQGRGGTEAFF. DNA for the CDR3: TGCAGTGCTAGAGATCAGGGCAGGGGAGGGACTGAAGCTTTCTTT.

The chain employs TRBV5-1 and TRBJ2-1; D perhaps matches TRBD2 (6 bases). The CDR3 length is 12 residues. Germline CDR1 is SGHRS and CDR2 is YFSETQ. Trimming removed 7 bases at V and 4 bases at J, with 9 bases between. The CDR3 DNA is TGCGCCAGCGGGACTGGTTACAATGAGCAGTTCTTC. It yields the protein CASGTGYNEQFF.

The V gene is TRBV7-2, the J gene TRBJ2-5; TRBD2 matches at 10 bases. The CDR3 extends over 16 amino acids. V lost 1 base and J lost 4; bases outside the gene matches: 6. Germline CDR1 and CDR2: SGHTA and FQGNSA. The CDR3 protein is CASSLGLAGGGETQYF. CDR3 sequence (DNA): TGTGCCAGCAGCTTAGGACTAGCGGGCGGTGGAGAGACCCAGTACTTC.

V is TRBV11-2 and J is TRBJ2-1, with a tentative D call TRBD1 (6 bases). Germline V gene lookup returns CDR1 SGHAT and CDR2 FQNNGV. Trimming shortened V by 0 bases and J by 2 bases, and 8 bases separated the two germline ends. CDR3 length equals 15 residues. CDR3 protein: CASSLDRGAYNEQFF. DNA of the CDR3: TGTGCCAGCAGCTTAGACAGGGGAGCCTACAATGAGCAGTTCTTC.

The chain employs TRBV18 and TRBJ2-7; no definite D call. Germline values: CDR1 KGHSH, CDR2 LQKENI. The CDR3 sequence is 12 residues long. Trimming cost V 6 bases and J 5 bases, with 11 bases left between them. The CDR3: CASSWRTDEQYV. The DNA for the CDR3 is TGTGCCAGCTCTTGGCGGACCGACGAGCAGTACGTC.

This chain links TRBV20-1 with TRBJ2-7, with D possibly matching TRBD2 (5 bases). The V gene's germline CDR1 is DFQATT and CDR2 SNEGSKA (reference sequence). The ends were cut back, 3 bases at V and 0 bases at J, with 15 bases in the middle. The CDR3 runs to 15 residues. The CDR3 nucleotides are TGCAGTGCTAGGAAGGTGAGGGATCCCTCCTACGAGCAGTACGTC. Translated: CSARKVRDPSYEQYV.

The chain is built from TRBV29-1 and TRBJ2-1, with D hard to call. Trimming left V 4 bases short and J 9 bases short, with 13 bases between. This CDR3 comprises 12 residues. Germline V gene lookup returns CDR1 SQVTM and CDR2 ANQGSEA. CDR3 sequence (DNA): TGCAGCGTTGGTATTCGCCTACGTGAGCAGTTCTTC. Its translation is CSVGIRLREQFF.

The J gene is TRBJ1-6, the V gene TRBV6-6; D ambiguous. The V and J ends lost 6 bases and 5 bases respectively, with 14 bases between them. The germline gives CDR1 MNHNY, CDR2 SVGAGI (reference sequence). This CDR3 is 15 amino acids long. Written as DNA, the CDR3 is TGTGCCAGCAGAACGGACCCCAGCGATAATTCACCCCTCCACTTT. Its translation is CASRTDPSDNSPLHF.

The rearrangement links TRBV27 to TRBJ2-5; possibly TRBD1 for D (6 bases). V dropped 4 bases and J dropped 7 bases, with 13 bases sitting between them. The germline gives CDR1 MNHEY, CDR2 SMNVEV (reference sequence). The CDR3 loop spans 13 amino acids. The CDR3 bases are TGTGCCAGCAGTTGGACAAAAGGGGGGACCCAGTACTTC. Protein: CASSWTKGGTQYF.

J is TRBJ2-5 and V is TRBV7-6, with 7 bases that match TRBD1. V trimming: 5 bases; J trimming: 5 bases; junction bases outside the gene matches: 11. The CDR3 consists of 15 residues. CDR1 and CDR2 from the germline V gene are SGHVS and FNYEAQ. CDR3 sequence reads: CASSPRTGARETQYF. CDR3 in DNA: TGTGCCAGCAGCCCCCGGACAGGAGCACGGGAGACCCAGTACTTC. The full variable domain, in which reference TRBV7-6 and TRBJ2-5 provide the parts outside the CDR3, is GAGVSQSPRYKVTKRGQDVALRCDPISGHVSLYWYRQALGQGPEFLTYFNYEAQQDKSGLPNDRFSAERPEGSISTLTIQRTEQRDSAMYRCASSPRTGARETQYFGPGTRLLVL.